This T cell receptor (beta chain) was observed in a study of T cells after yellow fever vaccination (dated by TCRdb to about 2019). Describing the broader study: Libraries from fractions with low cell numbers were prepared with the SMART-Seq v4 Ultra Low Input RNA kit. Two healthy male donors, one aged 18 to 29 and one aged 30 to 40 years, were included in the cohort. To follow T-cell clones before and after primary and booster YFV17D yellow fever vaccination, bulk TCR alpha and beta repertoires were sequenced over time. Blood was collected at multiple timepoints before and after primary and secondary immunization, and bulk PBMC replicates and cell subsets were isolated. The full study reports these points: Computational filtering was needed because FACS-sorted repertoires could contain abundant contaminating clonotypes from the bulk population. A small fraction of clonotypes showed up in both the CD4 and CD8 compartments, probably as a result of convergent recombination. After the booster, most clones that had expanded after primary vaccination were detected again (around 97% of CD4 and around nine tenths of CD8), suggesting broad maintenance of memory. Only a couple of donors were included in the study, so the extent to which the findings can be generalized is limited. Compared with the primary T-cell response, the secondary T-cell response was faster but weaker, reaching its peak on day 5 rather than on day 15.

The trim is 5 bases for V and 2 bases for J, with a gap of 15 bases between the germline ends. From the germline V gene, CDR1 is SQVTM and CDR2 is ANQGSEA. Reading from cysteine to phenylalanine, the CDR3 counts 15 amino acids. Only the CDR3 DNA is retained, 45 bases long and in frame from the first base. To note about this clonotype: Its antigen has not been determined. Base-call qualities are not available, and no considerably larger clone is one nucleotide away.

TCR cDNA was made using 5'RACE template switching, a step that added a universal primer site and unique molecular identifiers. cDNA synthesis was primed from both the TCR alpha and TCR beta constant segments. Two PCR steps were used to amplify libraries, with sample barcodes and sequencing adapters being added in the second step. Sequencing of the libraries was done on either Illumina HiSeq 2500 (2x100 bp) or NovaSeq (2x150 bp). The paper's processing steps were these. MIGEC was used to demultiplex reads and collapse the reads into UMI consensus sequences, and MiXCR was used for V(D)J alignment. Using edgeR on replicate PBMC samples, clonotypes were called vaccine-responding if FDR was below 0.01 and the log2 fold change was above 5 up to day 15. CD4 or CD8 identity was assigned to each bulk clonotype according to whether the clonotype was present at higher abundance in the sequenced CD4 repertoire or the sequenced CD8 repertoire. TCRdb reanalyzed the raw reads on its own, using fastp at Q25 for trimming and MiXCR for clone calling, and kept in-frame beta chains. Each record represents a unique CDR3 protein, reported with the most common genes and DNA among its rows. Clone size and V and J calls follow TCRdb, not the original study. This sample comprises some 560,000 distinct CDR3 sequences, roughly a sixth of them detected only once. Approximately 15% of the sample rests with the top ten.

Read against the paper, the sample's treatment or condition label means: live attenuated yellow fever vaccine strain. At every blood-draw timepoint, two biological replicates of bulk PBMCs were collected. A standard Ficoll-Paque protocol was used to isolate PBMCs from peripheral blood. TriZol was used to extract RNA from bulk PBMCs, CD4 and CD8 fractions, and dextramer-positive and dextramer-negative fractions. The chain employs TRBV29-1 and TRBJ2-2; confidence is insufficient to name the D gene. This TCR was recovered from a man between 18 and 29 years old who received the YFV17D yellow fever vaccine. Sequenced material: PBMCs, taken 5 to 6 days after the first yellow fever vaccination. In nucleotides, the sequence is TGCAGCGTTCTTCTACCAGGCGGAAACACCGGGGAGCTGTTTTTT. Its protein is CSVLLPGGNTGELFF.